This T cell receptor beta chain was profiled in a study of blood T cells in healthy people across ages. Overall study results and limits: Long-lived donors exceeded aged donors in naive CD4+ cells and diversity.

Comment on this clonotype: Its antigen is unidentified.

PCR was performed a second time for 7 to 11 cycles using a sample-barcoded 5' primer and a J-beta primer mix. From the 5' RACE reads, TCRdb called clonotypes with MiXCR, one entry per CDR3 protein. The sample has more than 650,000 distinct CDR3 sequences, about 24% seen once. Germline V gene sequence: CDR1 SGHTA, CDR2 FQGNSA. The CDR3 totals 14 residues. The V and J ends lost 3 bases and 6 bases respectively, with 12 bases between them. This clonotype originated in a man in his sixties or seventies in good health. The sequencing input was blood. The genes are TRBV7-2 and TRBJ2-4; weak D call: TRBD1 (6 bases). This chain's CDR3 is CASSFWTEGNIQYF. For the CDR3, the DNA is TGTGCCAGCAGCTTCTGGACAGAGGGAAACATTCAGTACTTC.